This T cell receptor (beta chain) derives from a study of Graves' ophthalmopathy and Graves' hyperthyroidism. All donors with ophthalmopathy were recorded as having moderate-to-severe activity, CAS ≥3, NOSPECS ≥4 and a duration under 3 months. Other autoimmune diseases, uncontrolled infections, pregnancy or lactation ruled patients out of participation. The authors diagnosed from clinical symptoms, serum thyroxine, TRAb, thyroid ultrasound and orbital computed tomography. Beta-chain TCR CDR3 regions were amplified from RNA transcripts. Investigators did first-round RT-PCR with HTBI primers, then second-round multiplex PCR. MiXCR was run by TCRdb on the multiplex PCR reads, yielding one entry per CDR3 protein. This sample carries about 500,000 distinct CDR3 sequences, approximately 15% of them seen once, and the ten largest clones take 8% to 10%. This CDR3 has 14 residues. Germline V CDR1 and CDR2: SNHLY, FYNNEI. The V segment lost 6 bases and the J segment 5 bases; nucleotides outside the gene matches: 5.

General study results and limits: The model flagged ophthalmopathy progression at about 71% sensitivity and less than 75% specificity.

Comments on this clonotype: What it recognizes is unknown.

The receptor's source is a woman in her twenties or thirties with Graves' ophthalmopathy. This sequence joins TRBV2 and TRBJ2-7, with 12 bases matching TRBD1. Sequencing was done on a sample of blood. The CDR3 DNA is TGTGCCAGCAGGGGACAGGGGGCTTTCGACGAGCAGTACTTC. Protein product: CASRGQGAFDEQYF.